The 20 T cell receptor beta chains listed next were all sequenced from one sample in a study of cytomegalovirus exposure and HLA in healthy donors. The PCR ran on 60 Vbeta and 13 Jbeta primers. The repertoire was sequenced with immunoSEQ multiplex PCR; TCRdb's copy has only in-frame clones and lacks some. The sample has 210,000 or so clones, under 90% seen once. Source material: PBMCs. Receptors were obtained from a human donor in good health.

For the CDR3, the DNA is TGTGCCAGCGACAGGGACTATGGCTACACCTTC. Translated: CASDRDYGYTF. The V call is TRBV2, the J call TRBJ1-2, with 7 bases fitting TRBD1. CDR3 size: 11 residues. Germline V CDR1 and CDR2: SNHLY, FYNNEI. V lost 8 bases to trimming and J lost 3 bases; unmatched junction nucleotides: 0.

V and J are TRBV27 and TRBJ2-2; 9 nucleotides line up with TRBD1. CDR1 and CDR2 from the germline V gene are MNHEY and SMNVEV (reference sequence). The CDR3 length is 15 residues. With 5 bases clipped from V and 5 bases from J, the junction kept 6 bases outside the gene matches. As DNA, the CDR3 is TGTGCCAGCAGTCCCGGGACAGGGTTTACCGGGGAGCTGTTTTTT. It specifies CASSPGTGFTGELFF.

The V gene is TRBV7-6, the J gene TRBJ1-3, with D tentatively TRBD1 (6 bases). Per germline, CDR1 SGHVS and CDR2 FNYEAQ. The CDR3 has 15 amino acids. Deletions cut 5 bases from V and 4 bases from J, with 15 bases between. DNA for the CDR3: TGTGCCAGCAGCCGTAACAGGGCGTACGGAAACACCATATATTTT. It is translated as CASSRNRAYGNTIYF.

The gene calls are TRBV7-9 and TRBJ2-2, with 7 positions matching TRBD1. The CDR3 totals 15 residues. The germline V gene has CDR1 SEHNR and CDR2 FQNEAQ (reference sequence). This CDR3 reads CSILLHGTVTGELFF. DNA for the CDR3: TGTTCCATCCTCCTCCACGGGACAGTAACCGGGGAGCTGTTTTTT.

This chain joins TRBV4-1 and TRBJ2-1; a weak D match, TRBD1 (7 bases). V lost 10 bases, J lost 11 bases, and 15 bases lay in between. The CDR3 loop spans 11 amino acids. CDR1 MGHRA and CDR2 YSYEKL come from the germline V gene. As DNA, the CDR3 is TGCGCCACCTCAGGGGGGCTCCAGCAGTTCTTC. Translated, it gives CATSGGLQQFF.

CDR3 residues: CASSLPTANTEAFF. CDR3 sequence (DNA): TGTGCCAGCAGCCTACCAACAGCGAACACTGAAGCTTTCTTT. J is TRBJ1-1 and V is TRBV7-6; no reliable D call. The CDR3 runs 14 residues. Germline values: CDR1 SGHVS, CDR2 FNYEAQ. Trimming stripped 5 bases from V and 1 base from J, with 11 bases between. The full variable domain, completed using reference TRBV7-6 and TRBJ1-1, is GAGVSQSPRYKVTKRGQDVALRCDPISGHVSLYWYRQALGQGPEFLTYFNYEAQQDKSGLPNDRFSAERPEGSISTLTIQRTEQRDSAMYRCASSLPTANTEAFFGQGTRLTVV.

The chain couples TRBV30 to TRBJ2-7; tentative D call: TRBD2 (6 bases). CDR1 is GTSNPN and CDR2 is SVGIG in the germline V gene (reference sequence). Trimming left V 2 bases short and J 12 bases short, with 14 bases between. This CDR3 contains 11 residues. CDR3 residues: CAWSSRQGGYF. The CDR3 DNA reads as TGTGCCTGGAGTTCCCGGCAGGGAGGGTACTTC.

This clone has just one count. The V call is TRBV14, the J call TRBJ2-3, with 8 bases that match TRBD2. This CDR3 is built from 16 residues. In germline, CDR1 is SGHDN, CDR2 FVKESK. J gave up 7 bases and V 4 bases, and 13 bases lay outside the gene matches. The CDR3 region has the DNA TGTGCCAGCAGCCCAATAGCTGGGACTAGTGGTTATACGCAGTATTTT. Its protein product is CASSPIAGTSGYTQYF.

The chain has TRBV19 and TRBJ2-1, with 8 bases identical to TRBD2. V was pared by 9 bases and J by 1 base, with 11 bases of the junction left unmatched. The CDR3 extends over 16 amino acids. In germline, CDR1 is LNHDA, CDR2 SQIVND (reference sequence). The CDR3 sequence is CASSSWASGSYNEQFF. DNA of the CDR3: TGTGCCAGCTCCTCCTGGGCTAGCGGGTCCTACAATGAGCAGTTCTTC.

V is TRBV7-9 and J is TRBJ1-3; 7 nucleotides agree with TRBD1. From germline, CDR1 is SEHNR and CDR2 FQNEAQ (reference sequence). CDR3 length equals 14 residues. V lost 5 bases, J lost 2 bases, and 3 bases stayed unmatched. CDR3 in DNA: TGTGCCAGCAGCCCTGACAGGGCTGGAAACACCATATATTTT. It encodes CASSPDRAGNTIYF. Full variable domain (remainder filled in from reference TRBV7-9 and TRBJ1-3): DTGVSQNPRHKITKRGQNVTFRCDPISEHNRLYWYRQTLGQGPEFLTYFQNEAQLEKSRLLSDRFSAERPKGSFSTLEIQRTEQGDSAMYLCASSPDRAGNTIYFGEGSWLTVV.

This chain joins TRBV7-9 and TRBJ2-2; D is ambiguous. In germline, CDR1 is SEHNR, CDR2 FQNEAQ (reference sequence). This CDR3 spans 16 amino acids. The V and J ends lost 0 bases and 4 bases respectively, with 12 bases between them. The chain's CDR3 is CASSLAVSSSTGELFF. The CDR3 DNA sequence: TGTGCCAGCAGCTTAGCCGTCTCCTCTTCCACCGGGGAGCTGTTTTTT.

The J gene is TRBJ2-7, the V gene TRBV10-3, with TRBD2 identical over 8 bases. V shed 2 bases, J shed 4 bases, and the junction held 13 bases outside the gene matches. This CDR3 is 17 amino acids long. Germline CDR1 ENHRY, CDR2 SYGVKD. CDR3 loop: CAISEKGGSSGKYEQYF. The CDR3 DNA follows: TGTGCCATCAGTGAGAAAGGGGGAAGTAGCGGGAAATACGAGCAGTACTTC.

The chain carries TRBV10-3 and TRBJ1-2; TRBD1 might be the D (5 bases). CDR1 is ENHRY and CDR2 is SYGVKD in the germline V gene. The CDR3 has 11 residues. Trimming removed 6 bases at V and 9 bases at J, with 11 bases between. The CDR3 region is CAIRDVDSYTF. The CDR3 nucleotides are TGTGCCATCAGGGACGTGGACAGCTACACCTTC.

The rearrangement joins TRBV5-1 to TRBJ2-5; TRBD1 matches at 7 bases. J lost 4 bases, V lost 0 bases, and 3 bases had no gene match. Germline V CDR1 and CDR2: SGHRS, YFSETQ. The CDR3 runs 14 residues. CDR3: CASSLGAGGETQYF. Here the CDR3 DNA reads TGCGCCAGCAGCTTGGGGGCAGGGGGAGAGACCCAGTACTTC.

The chain links TRBV7-3 to TRBJ1-1; 7 positions agree with TRBD1. The CDR3 contains 13 residues. CDR1 is SGHTA and CDR2 is FQGTGA in the germline V gene. The J segment lost 3 bases and the V segment lost 5 bases, leaving 3 bases of the junction unmatched. This CDR3 reads CASSRDSDTEAFF. The DNA for the CDR3 is TGTGCCAGCAGCCGGGACAGTGACACTGAAGCTTTCTTT.

This rearrangement joins TRBV14 to TRBJ2-5, with a tentative D call TRBD2 (5 bases). This CDR3 comprises 13 residues. CDR1 is SGHDN, CDR2 FVKESK, per germline. V was clipped by 7 bases and J by 3 bases, with 12 bases between them. CDR3 protein: CASKRQQEETQYF. The DNA of the CDR3 is TGTGCCAGCAAGCGGCAGCAAGAAGAGACCCAGTACTTC.

This clone has a single count. This chain uses TRBV19 with TRBJ1-1, with 7 bases identical to TRBD1. The germline V gene has CDR1 LNHDA and CDR2 SQIVND (reference sequence). The V segment lost 4 bases and the J segment 2 bases; nucleotides outside the gene matches: 4. This CDR3 spans 14 amino acids. CDR3 sequence (DNA): TGTGCCAGTAGTACCCGACAGGGTAACACTGAAGCTTTCTTT. Its translation is CASSTRQGNTEAFF.

The chain is built from TRBV5-1 and TRBJ2-7; the match to TRBD2 covers 8 bases. Germline V gene lookup returns CDR1 SGHRS and CDR2 YFSETQ. Germline trimming cut 2 bases from V and 3 bases from J; bases unmatched to any gene: 4. The CDR3 spans 14 residues. DNA for the CDR3: TGCGCCAGCAGCTTACAGGGACTAGACTACGAGCAGTACTTC. Amino acid sequence: CASSLQGLDYEQYF.

This rearrangement joins TRBV11-1 to TRBJ2-1; the match to TRBD2 covers 7 bases. Germline-derived CDR1 and CDR2 are SGHAT and FQDESV (reference sequence). The ends lost 3 bases at V and 5 bases at J; junction bases unmatched: 10. The CDR3 runs 16 residues. CDR3 region: CASSFRNGRFDNEQFF. The CDR3 DNA reads as TGTGCCAGCAGCTTTAGAAACGGGAGGTTTGACAATGAGCAGTTCTTC. The complete variable domain, with remaining parts taken from reference TRBV11-1 and TRBJ2-1, reads EAEVAQSPRYKITEKSQAVAFWCDPISGHATLYWYRQILGQGPELLVQFQDESVVDDSQLPKDRFSAERLKGVDSTLKIQPAELGDSAMYLCASSFRNGRFDNEQFFGPGTRLTVL.

The chain carries TRBV18 and TRBJ1-1; a possible D gene is TRBD1 (6 bases). Trimming stripped 3 bases from V and 1 base from J, with 9 bases between. Germline CDR1 reads KGHSH; CDR2 reads LQKENI. This CDR3 spans 14 amino acids. The CDR3: CASSPDRGNTEAFF. The CDR3 DNA sequence: TGTGCCAGCTCACCGGACAGAGGGAACACTGAAGCTTTCTTT.